These 8 T cell receptor beta chains came from one sample sequenced in a study of Ad26.COV2.S vaccination and SARS-CoV-2 variants. Only in-frame clones appear in the TCRdb table, and some are missing; sequencing was by immunoSEQ multiplex PCR. The sample lists about 350,000 clones; 86% were seen once. The treatment was: some 20 received Ad26.COV2.S at low or high dose, single or two shots; roughly five received placebo; per-sample allocation not given. The samples were gathered on day 63 after the first injection of vaccine or placebo. This specimen was peripheral blood, taken in a trial of Ad26.COV2.S vaccine versus placebo. The source is a person between 18 and 65 years old who received the Ad26.COV2.S COVID-19 vaccine or a placebo.

In this sample, this clone turned up a few times. The rearrangement joins TRBV28 to TRBJ1-4; D not resolved. The V gene lost 9 bases and the J gene lost 2 bases, with 16 bases spanning the gap. The CDR3 spans 15 residues. Germline V CDR1 and CDR2: MDHEN, SYDVKM. The CDR3 loop is CASKGPVATNEKLFF. In nucleotides, the CDR3 is TGTGCCAGTAAAGGCCCCGTCGCGACTAATGAAAAACTGTTTTTT.

The chain carries TRBV10-1 and TRBJ2-3; perhaps TRBD1 as D (6 bases). Germline V gene data show CDR1 as WNHNN and CDR2 as SYGVQD (reference sequence). Between the trimmed V and J ends, which lost 2 bases and 3 bases, there was a span of 12 bases. CDR3 size: 15 residues. DNA of the CDR3: TGCGCCAGCAGTGAGCAACAGGGCACAACAGATACGCAGTATTTT. Translating gives CASSEQQGTTDTQYF.

The chain recombines TRBV6-1 with TRBJ2-5; 12 bases map to TRBD2. J gave up 1 base and V 5 bases, and 11 bases lay outside the gene matches. The CDR3 is 18 residues long. Per the germline V gene, CDR1 is MNHNS and CDR2 is SASEGT. As DNA, the CDR3 is TGTGCCAGCAGTAAAGGACTAGCGGGGCAAGGGTTCCAAGAGACCCAGTACTTC. This encodes CASSKGLAGQGFQETQYF.

This clone was found a few times. The V call is TRBV6-5, the J call TRBJ2-2; no firm D call. The V gene's germline CDR1 is MNHEY and CDR2 SVGAGI. Between the trimmed V and J ends, which lost 8 bases and 8 bases, there was a span of 9 bases. This CDR3 has 11 residues. CDR3 DNA: TGTGCCAGCGGATTTATAGGGGAGCTGTTTTTT. Residues: CASGFIGELFF.

This sequence joins TRBV3-1 (or the pseudogene TRBV3-2) and TRBJ1-1, with TRBD1 identical over 7 bases. Trimming at V came to 0 bases and at J to 1 base, leaving 5 bases not matched to a gene. The CDR3 consists of 16 residues. Germline V lookup: CDR1 LGHDT, CDR2 YNNKEL (reference sequence). This CDR3 reads CASSQEPWTGNTEAFF. In DNA, the CDR3 is TGTGCCAGCAGCCAAGAACCCTGGACAGGGAACACTGAAGCTTTCTTT.

CDR3 in DNA: TGTGCCAGCAGCGTAACCGACAGGGGGCGTCGGAATTCACCCCTCCACTTT. The encoded protein is CASSVTDRGRRNSPLHF. The rearrangement joins TRBV9 to TRBJ1-6, with 10 positions matching TRBD1. CDR3 length: 17 residues. Germline V gene sequence: CDR1 SGDLS, CDR2 YYNGEE. J was trimmed by 7 bases and V by 1 base; bases with no gene match: 8.

This sequence joins TRBV7-2 and TRBJ2-1; 11 nucleotides agree with TRBD2. This CDR3 is built from 15 residues. Looked up from germline, CDR1 is SGHTA and CDR2 is FQGNSA. J lost 3 bases, V lost 5 bases, and 3 bases had no gene match. DNA for the CDR3: TGTGCCAGCAGCCCCCTAGCGGGGGGCTACAATGAGCAGTTCTTC. It is translated as CASSPLAGGYNEQFF. Full variable domain (missing parts from reference TRBV7-2 and TRBJ2-1): GAGVSQSPSNKVTEKGKDVELRCDPISGHTALYWYRQSLGQGLEFLIYFQGNSAPDKSGLPSDRFSAERTGGSVSTLTIQRTQQEDSAVYLCASSPLAGGYNEQFFGPGTRLTVL.

This clone appeared a single time. This chain links TRBV7-6 with TRBJ1-4, with D possibly TRBD1 on 6 matching bases. Looked up from germline, CDR1 is SGHVS and CDR2 is FNYEAQ. Trimming shortened V by 4 bases and J by 6 bases, and 18 bases separated the two germline ends. The CDR3 totals 16 residues. This chain's CDR3 is CASSSFGDTGYEKLFF. Written as DNA, the CDR3 is TGTGCCAGCAGCTCGTTCGGGGACACGGGTTATGAAAAACTGTTTTTT.